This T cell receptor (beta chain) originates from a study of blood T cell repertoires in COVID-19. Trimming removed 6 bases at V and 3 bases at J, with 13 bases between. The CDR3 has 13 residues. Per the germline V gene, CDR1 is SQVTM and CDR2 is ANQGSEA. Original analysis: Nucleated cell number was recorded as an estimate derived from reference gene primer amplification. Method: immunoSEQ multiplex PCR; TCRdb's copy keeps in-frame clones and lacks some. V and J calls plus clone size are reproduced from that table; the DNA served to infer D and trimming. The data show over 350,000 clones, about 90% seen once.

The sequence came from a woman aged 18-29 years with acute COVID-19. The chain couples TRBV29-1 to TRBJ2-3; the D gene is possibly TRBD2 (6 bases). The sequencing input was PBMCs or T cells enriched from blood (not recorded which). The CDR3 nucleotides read TGCAGCGTAGTTCTGGGGGGTACAGATACGCAGTATTTT. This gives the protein CSVVLGGTDTQYF.